A single sample is the source of the 15 T cell receptor beta chains below, sequenced in a study of T-cell reconstitution after alpha-beta-depleted transplantation in children (dated by TCRdb to 2016 to 2017). The library was built by means of PCR. Instrument used: Illumina HiSeq 2500. To normalize quantification of the TCRbeta repertoire, the TCR libraries were built with molecular barcoding that relied on unique molecular identifiers. Starting from the raw public reads, TCRdb applied fastp trimming at Q25, assembled clones with MiXCR and retained in-frame beta chains. Rows with a matching CDR3 protein are joined into one entry that keeps the most common DNA and genes. The sample includes 450,000 to 500,000 distinct CDR3 sequences, with approximately 12% observed a single time. Around 6.1% of the sample belongs to the ten largest clones. Sequencing was performed on PBMCs from the stem cell graft donor, taken from the stem cell graft. The receptors were gathered from a human donor who donated a stem cell graft to a child with combined immunodeficiency.

The V gene is TRBV7-6, the J gene TRBJ2-7; 7 bases agree with TRBD1. The CDR3 consists of 16 residues. Germline CDR1 SGHVS, CDR2 FNYEAQ. J was trimmed by 3 bases and V by 0 bases; bases with no gene match: 8. CDR3 DNA sequence: TGTGCCAGCAGCTTAGCGCTGGACAGGACCCGCTACGAGCAGTACTTC. It yields the protein CASSLALDRTRYEQYF.

This clonotype has a count of ten or more. The gene calls are TRBV10-3 and TRBJ2-3, with D maybe TRBD2 (5 bases). Germline V gene sequence: CDR1 ENHRY, CDR2 SYGVKD. The CDR3 runs 17 residues. V shed 0 bases and J shed 2 bases, with 15 bases lying between them. The CDR3 here is CAISESYGRLYTDTQYF. CDR3 DNA sequence: TGTGCCATCAGTGAGTCATACGGCAGACTATACACAGATACGCAGTATTTT.

The table lists this clonotype with a few counts. V and J are TRBV29-1 and TRBJ2-5, with D uncertain. This CDR3 comprises 13 residues. The germline V gene encodes CDR1 SQVTM and CDR2 ANQGSEA. The V end lost 6 bases, the J end lost 5 bases, and 16 bases lay between the germline ends. DNA of the CDR3: TGCAGCGTCTCCCGCCCGAACCGCGAGACCCAGTACTTC. It specifies CSVSRPNRETQYF. Variable domain in full (rest from reference TRBV29-1 and TRBJ2-5): SAVISQKPSRDICQRGTSLTIQCQVDSQVTMMFWYRQQPGQSLTLIATANQGSEATYESGFVIDKFPISRPNLTFSTLTVSNMSPEDSSIYLCSVSRPNRETQYFGPGTRLLVL.

Ten or more counts support this clonotype. The CDR3 region is CATSRTRQVEAFF. CDR3 DNA: TGTGCCACCAGCAGAACCCGACAGGTTGAAGCTTTCTTT. The chain employs TRBV15 and TRBJ1-1; D may be TRBD1 (6 bases). Germline CDR1 and CDR2: LNHNV and YYDKDF (reference sequence). CDR3 length: 13 residues. The V gene lost 2 bases and the J gene lost 7 bases, with 11 bases spanning the gap.

This clonotype has only a few counts. This sequence joins TRBV9 and TRBJ2-1; TRBD2 aligns across 9 bases. The V gene's germline CDR1 is SGDLS and CDR2 YYNGEE. After removal of 3 bases from V and 7 bases from J, the junction contained 8 bases not matched to a gene. This CDR3 comprises 15 residues. CDR3 sequence: CASSARGTSKNEQFF. The CDR3 nucleotides are TGTGCCAGCAGCGCCCGCGGGACTAGCAAGAATGAGCAGTTCTTC.

This chain links TRBV9 with TRBJ2-7; D ambiguous. The germline CDR1 and CDR2 sequences are SGDLS and YYNGEE. The CDR3 extends over 13 amino acids. V was pared by 0 bases and J by 3 bases, with 7 bases between. Written as DNA, the CDR3 is TGTGCCAGCAGCGTAGATGTGCACTACGAGCAGTACTTC. This gives the protein CASSVDVHYEQYF.

This clonotype was seen a single time. The rearrangement links TRBV7-9 to TRBJ2-7; D gene ambiguous. V shed 8 bases and J shed 2 bases, with 13 bases lying between them. Germline CDR1 and CDR2: SEHNR and FQNEAQ (reference sequence). The CDR3 contains 13 residues. CDR3 in DNA: TGTGCCAGCTCCGATTCTAGAACCTACGAGCAGTACTTC. Amino acids: CASSDSRTYEQYF.

The chain has TRBV3-1 and TRBJ2-6; D is perhaps TRBD1 or TRBD2 (5 bases each). The ends were cut back, 1 base at V and 9 bases at J, with 13 bases in the middle. CDR1 is LGHDT and CDR2 is YNNKEL in the germline V gene (reference sequence). This CDR3 has 15 residues. Here the CDR3 DNA reads TGTGCCAGCAGCCAAGGGCAGGGAGAGGGCAACGTCCTGACTTTC. This encodes CASSQGQGEGNVLTF. Variable domain in full (rest from reference TRBV3-1 and TRBJ2-6): DTAVSQTPKYLVTQMGNDKSIKCEQNLGHDTMYWYKQDSKKFLKIMFSYNNKELIINETVPNRFSPKSPDKAHLNLHINSLELGDSAVYFCASSQGQGEGNVLTFGAGSRLTVL.

This clonotype was picked up a small number of times. The rearrangement joins TRBV20-1 to TRBJ2-4; a possible D gene is TRBD1 (5 bases). V shed 8 bases and J shed 6 bases, with 11 bases lying between them. This CDR3 comprises 11 residues. CDR1 and CDR2 (germline): DFQATT, SNEGSKA (reference sequence). The CDR3 region is CSRGGTNIQYF. CDR3 sequence (DNA): TGCAGTAGGGGCGGCACAAACATTCAGTACTTC.

The chain employs TRBV25-1 and TRBJ2-3; D unclear. The CDR3 has 14 amino acids. The V end was cut by 7 bases, the J end by 2 bases, with 13 bases between. CDR1 and CDR2 from the germline V gene are MGHDK and SYGVNS. The CDR3 region has the DNA TGTGCCAGCAAACCGGGCTTGGCCACAGATACGCAGTATTTT. Its translation: CASKPGLATDTQYF.

This clonotype was recorded many times. CDR3 amino acids: CSALGDGMGMNTEAFF. In nucleotides, the CDR3 is TGCAGTGCTTTGGGTGATGGGATGGGGATGAACACTGAAGCTTTCTTT. V usage is TRBV20-1 and J usage is TRBJ1-1, with D uncertain. V was pared by 5 bases and J by 0 bases, with 19 bases between. CDR3 size: 16 residues. The germline gives CDR1 DFQATT, CDR2 SNEGSKA (reference sequence).

Ten or more counts support this clonotype. CDR3 coding DNA: TGTGCCAGCAGTTTTTACCGGGACAGGGTTGATCAGCCCCAGCATTTT. Translating it yields CASSFYRDRVDQPQHF. The gene calls are TRBV12-3 or TRBV12-4 and TRBJ1-5; 9 nucleotides agree with TRBD1. There are 16 residues in the CDR3. V shed 3 bases and J 5 bases; nucleotides not matched to a gene: 8.

The rearrangement links TRBV6-2 or TRBV6-3 to TRBJ2-6, with D unclear. The V end lost 7 bases, the J end lost 0 bases, and 1 base lay between the germline ends. Germline CDR1 MNHEY, CDR2 SVGEGT. The CDR3 spans 12 residues. The CDR3 spells CASNSGANVLTF. In DNA, the CDR3 is TGTGCCAGCAACTCTGGGGCCAACGTCCTGACTTTC.

This clonotype has a handful of counts. The chain has TRBV15 and TRBJ2-1; no clear D gene. The CDR3 has 14 residues. Germline loops: CDR1 LNHNV, CDR2 YYDKDF (reference sequence). V was cut by 1 base and J by 7 bases, with 11 bases left in between. The DNA for the CDR3 is TGTGCCACCAGCAGAGCCAGGTTTTTAAATGAGCAGTTCTTC. Translating gives CATSRARFLNEQFF.

The chain combines TRBV6-2 or TRBV6-3 with TRBJ1-5; no firm D call. Trimming removed 4 bases from V and 0 bases from J, with 13 bases in between. Germline V gene sequence: CDR1 MNHEY, CDR2 SVGEGT. This CDR3 contains 16 residues. The CDR3 is CASSLADWYSNQPQHF. DNA for the CDR3: TGTGCCAGCAGTTTAGCAGACTGGTATAGCAATCAGCCCCAGCATTTT.